Shown below are 31 T cell receptor beta chains from a single sample sequenced in a study of blood T cell repertoires in COVID-19. This table comes from immunoSEQ multiplex PCR, and its TCRdb copy is limited to in-frame clones, with some not included. This table holds 350,000 to 450,000 clones, approximately 86% found once. The sample consisted of peripheral blood. These receptors originate from a human donor in a cohort sampled during active COVID-19.

The chain is built from TRBV7-8 and TRBJ2-1; TRBD1 might be the D (6 bases). The germline V gene encodes CDR1 SGHVS and CDR2 FQNEAQ. V was clipped by 2 bases and J by 6 bases, with 35 bases between them. There are 22 residues in the CDR3. The CDR3 DNA sequence: TGTGCCAGCAGCTTAACGCGAAGCAGGGGCGCGAAAGGGGAAGGGGAGCGCAATGAGCAGTTCTTC. It is translated as CASSLTRSRGAKGEGERNEQFF.

The CDR3 spells CATSRDRASGRASADTQYF. CDR3 nucleotides: TGTGCCACCAGCAGAGATCGGGCCAGCGGGAGGGCAAGCGCAGATACGCAGTATTTT. The genes are TRBV15 and TRBJ2-3; 10 bases map to TRBD2. The germline CDR1 and CDR2 sequences are LNHNV and YYDKDF (reference sequence). The CDR3 sequence is 19 residues long. After removal of 0 bases from V and 4 bases from J, the junction contained 13 bases not matched to a gene.

This sequence joins TRBV10-3 and TRBJ2-7; the D gene is possibly TRBD1 (6 bases). In germline, CDR1 is ENHRY, CDR2 SYGVKD. The V end was cut by 8 bases, the J end by 2 bases, with 16 bases between. The CDR3 consists of 14 residues. CDR3 loop: CAIARQAGAYEQYF. In nucleotides, the CDR3 is TGTGCCATCGCAAGACAGGCCGGGGCCTACGAGCAGTACTTC.

The chain joins TRBV7-9 to TRBJ1-2; 7 bases are a match to TRBD1. In germline, CDR1 is SEHNR, CDR2 FQNEAQ (reference sequence). This CDR3 is 13 amino acids long. Trimming cost V 5 bases and J 7 bases; bases outside gene matches: 7. CDR3: CASSPQGVGGYTF. The DNA for the CDR3 is TGTGCCAGCAGCCCTCAGGGGGTGGGTGGCTACACCTTC.

The V and J genes are TRBV19 and TRBJ2-6, with 9 bases lining up with TRBD1. CDR1 and CDR2 from the germline V gene are LNHDA and SQIVND (reference sequence). There are 18 residues in the CDR3. The trim removed 3 bases at V and 0 bases at J, leaving 6 bases unmatched. For the CDR3, the DNA is TGTGCCAGTAGTATTCGGGACAGGGCCTACTCTGGGGCCAACGTCCTGACTTTC. This translates into CASSIRDRAYSGANVLTF. The full variable domain, completed using reference TRBV19 and TRBJ2-6, is DGGITQSPKYLFRKEGQNVTLSCEQNLNHDAMYWYRQDPGQGLRLIYYSQIVNDFQKGDIAEGYSVSREKKESFPLTVTSAQKNPTAFYLCASSIRDRAYSGANVLTFGAGSRLTVL.

CDR3 amino acids: CASSYSTAEKLFF. As DNA, the CDR3 is TGTGCCAGCAGTTACTCTACAGCTGAAAAACTGTTTTTT. The chain links TRBV6-5 to TRBJ1-4, with no clear D. CDR3 length: 13 amino acids. Trimming removed 0 bases at V and 7 bases at J, with 6 bases between. Germline assignment: CDR1 MNHEY and CDR2 SVGAGI.

The genes are TRBV18 and TRBJ2-2; tentative D call: TRBD1 (6 bases). This CDR3 spans 15 amino acids. Per the germline V gene, CDR1 is KGHSH and CDR2 is LQKENI. Trimming took off 3 bases at V and 2 bases at J, with 10 bases between the two ends. The CDR3 nucleotides read TGTGCCAGCTCACCGAGACAGGCAAACACCGGGGAGCTGTTTTTT. Translated: CASSPRQANTGELFF.

This chain joins TRBV2 and TRBJ2-7; TRBD1 aligns across 9 bases. This CDR3 has 15 amino acids. Germline values: CDR1 SNHLY, CDR2 FYNNEI. Unmatched junction bases numbered 7, after V lost 6 bases and J lost 1 base. In DNA form, the CDR3 reads TGTGCCAGCAGCATAGGGACAGGGAATTCCTACGAGCAGTACTTC. Amino acid sequence: CASSIGTGNSYEQYF.

Worth noting for this clone: Other DNA sequences in the sample encode the same CDR3. V and J are TRBV30 and TRBJ1-2, with D tentatively TRBD1 (5 bases). The CDR3 sequence is 14 residues long. Deletions cut 0 bases from V and 5 bases from J, with 13 bases between. Per germline, CDR1 GTSNPN and CDR2 SVGIG (reference sequence). CDR3 DNA sequence: TGTGCCTGGAGTGTTTTGGGGCGAAATTATGGCTACACCTTC. Its translation: CAWSVLGRNYGYTF.

This sequence joins TRBV6-5 and TRBJ2-1; 7 bases map to TRBD1. CDR1 is MNHEY and CDR2 is SVGAGI in the germline V gene. The V segment lost 6 bases and the J segment 1 base; nucleotides outside the gene matches: 3. The CDR3 has 14 amino acids. Here the CDR3 reads CASRRDRSYNEQFF. In DNA form, the CDR3 reads TGTGCCAGCAGGAGGGACAGATCCTACAATGAGCAGTTCTTC.

This chain connects TRBV6-2 or TRBV6-3 to TRBJ2-7; 10 bases are shared with TRBD2. The length of the CDR3 is 14 residues. The ends lost 3 bases at V and 2 bases at J; junction bases unmatched: 1. Germline assignment: CDR1 MNHEY and CDR2 SVGEGT. Here the CDR3 reads CASSYLAGAYEQYF. In DNA form, the CDR3 reads TGTGCCAGCAGTTATCTAGCGGGAGCCTACGAGCAGTACTTC.

The J gene is TRBJ1-6, the V gene TRBV30; D is perhaps TRBD1 (6 bases). V was pared by 3 bases and J by 1 base, with 10 bases between. The CDR3 sequence is 15 residues long. The germline V gene has CDR1 GTSNPN and CDR2 SVGIG (reference sequence). Here the CDR3 reads CAWSPQGSYNSPLHF. CDR3 nucleotide sequence: TGTGCCTGGAGCCCACAGGGTTCCTATAATTCACCCCTCCACTTT.

The chain combines TRBV7-2 with TRBJ2-5; maybe TRBD2 (6 bases). Per germline, CDR1 SGHTA and CDR2 FQGNSA. This CDR3 region has 14 residues. V lost 4 bases and J 5 bases, leaving 14 bases between the germline ends. CDR3 in amino acids: CASSSGEARETQYF. DNA for the CDR3: TGTGCCAGCAGCTCGGGGGAGGCTCGGGAGACCCAGTACTTC. Full variable domain (rest looked up from reference TRBV7-2 and TRBJ2-5): GAGVSQSPSNKVTEKGKDVELRCDPISGHTALYWYRQSLGQGLEFLIYFQGNSAPDKSGLPSDRFSAERTGGSVSTLTIQRTQQEDSAVYLCASSSGEARETQYFGPGTRLLVL.

Concerning this clone: Other DNA variants within this sample encode the same CDR3. This chain uses TRBV27 with TRBJ2-1; 15 positions match TRBD2. The CDR3 has 16 residues. V lost 5 bases to trimming and J lost 4 bases; unmatched junction nucleotides: 3. The germline gives CDR1 MNHEY, CDR2 SMNVEV (reference sequence). CDR3 residues: CASSPGTSGGYNEQFF. The DNA for the CDR3 is TGTGCCAGCAGTCCGGGGACTAGCGGGGGGTACAATGAGCAGTTCTTC.

The gene calls are TRBV2 and TRBJ1-4; perhaps TRBD1 as D (5 bases). Trimming removed 2 bases at V and 10 bases at J, with 11 bases between. The CDR3 runs to 13 residues. Germline CDR1 SNHLY, CDR2 FYNNEI. This chain's CDR3 is CASSEPYRSKLFF. The DNA for the CDR3 is TGTGCCAGCAGTGAACCCTACAGGTCAAAACTGTTTTTT.

This clone was picked up one time. The junction differs from germline at one of its ends, possibly a read error. The chain employs TRBV6-1 and TRBJ2-4; D perhaps matches TRBD2 (5 bases). CDR3 length: 15 residues. The germline gives CDR1 MNHNS, CDR2 SASEGT. In DNA form, the CDR3 reads TGTGCCAGCAGTGAGGCCCGGGGAGCCCAAAACATTCAGTACTTC. Its translation is CASSEARGAQNIQYF.

V is TRBV2 and J is TRBJ2-5; 11 positions match TRBD2. Germline V gene sequence: CDR1 SNHLY, CDR2 FYNNEI. The J segment lost 1 base and the V segment lost 8 bases, leaving 12 bases of the junction unmatched. The CDR3 covers 17 residues. CDR3 residues: CASGVSLAGDTQETQYF. CDR3 DNA sequence: TGTGCCAGCGGGGTGTCACTAGCGGGGGACACCCAAGAGACCCAGTACTTC. Full variable domain (remainder filled in from reference TRBV2 and TRBJ2-5): EPEVTQTPSHQVTQMGQEVILRCVPISNHLYFYWYRQILGQKVEFLVSFYNNEISEKSEIFDDQFSVERPDGSNFTLKIRSTKLEDSAMYFCASGVSLAGDTQETQYFGPGTRLLVL.

V usage is TRBV4-1 and J usage is TRBJ2-1; D is perhaps TRBD2 (8 bases). V lost 3 bases, J lost 10 bases, and 22 bases lay in between. CDR1 is MGHRA and CDR2 is YSYEKL in the germline V gene. The CDR3 contains 16 residues. The CDR3 spells CASSHPQGGSGTEQFF. In DNA form, the CDR3 reads TGCGCCAGCAGCCATCCCCAGGGGGGTAGCGGGACAGAGCAGTTCTTC.

The chain combines TRBV19 with TRBJ2-7; D unresolved. This CDR3 comprises 15 residues. CDR1 and CDR2 from the germline V gene are LNHDA and SQIVND (reference sequence). The V and J ends lost 6 bases and 3 bases respectively, with 18 bases between them. Here the CDR3 DNA reads TGTGCCAGTAGCATTGCAATAGATCCGGGCTACGAGCAGTACTTC. Amino acid sequence: CASSIAIDPGYEQYF. The complete variable domain, with remaining parts taken from reference TRBV19 and TRBJ2-7, reads DGGITQSPKYLFRKEGQNVTLSCEQNLNHDAMYWYRQDPGQGLRLIYYSQIVNDFQKGDIAEGYSVSREKKESFPLTVTSAQKNPTAFYLCASSIAIDPGYEQYFGPGTRLTVT.

The chain is built from TRBV6-5 and TRBJ1-6, with TRBD1 identical over 9 bases. V shed 4 bases, J shed 14 bases, and the junction held 12 bases outside the gene matches. The CDR3 contains 15 residues. Looked up from germline, CDR1 is MNHEY and CDR2 is SVGAGI. CDR3: CASSWGQGGLLTLHF. The CDR3 nucleotides read TGTGCCAGCAGTTGGGGACAGGGCGGCTTATTGACCCTCCACTTT.

The chain has TRBV11-2 and TRBJ2-7, with 11 bases lining up with TRBD2. CDR1 is SGHAT and CDR2 is FQNNGV in the germline V gene. This CDR3 contains 17 residues. The V gene end was trimmed by 0 bases and the J gene end by 5 bases; junction bases not matched to a gene: 9. DNA for the CDR3: TGTGCCAGCAGCTTAGACGCCGGCCTAGCGGGGGGAGACGAGCAGTACTTC. Encoded protein: CASSLDAGLAGGDEQYF.

As concerns this clone: This sample includes further DNA sequences coding for the same CDR3. This chain uses TRBV5-1 with TRBJ2-1, with TRBD2 as a possible D gene (5 bases). The CDR3 has 15 amino acids. V shed 0 bases and J shed 1 base, with 8 bases lying between them. Germline V gives CDR1 SGHRS, CDR2 YFSETQ. The CDR3 reads CASSLGGSSYNEQFF. The CDR3 nucleotides are TGCGCCAGCAGCTTGGGTGGGAGTTCCTACAATGAGCAGTTCTTC. Full variable domain (rest looked up from reference TRBV5-1 and TRBJ2-1): KAGVTQTPRYLIKTRGQQVTLSCSPISGHRSVSWYQQTPGQGLQFLFEYFSETQRNKGNFPGRFSGRQFSNSRSEMNVSTLELGDSALYLCASSLGGSSYNEQFFGPGTRLTVL.

This chain links TRBV3-1 (or the pseudogene TRBV3-2) with TRBJ2-2, with D perhaps TRBD2 (6 bases). There are 17 residues in the CDR3. CDR1 and CDR2 from the germline V gene are LGHDT and YNNKEL (reference sequence). The V end was cut by 1 base, the J end by 3 bases, with 15 bases between. CDR3 sequence: CASSQGLEGPYTGELFF. The CDR3 nucleotides read TGTGCCAGCAGCCAAGGTCTGGAGGGCCCTTACACCGGGGAGCTGTTTTTT.

The V gene is TRBV5-1, the J gene TRBJ1-1; maybe TRBD1 (5 bases). V was cut by 0 bases and J by 7 bases, with 13 bases left in between. The CDR3 runs to 14 residues. Per germline, CDR1 SGHRS and CDR2 YFSETQ. The chain's CDR3 is CASSLGVTEIEAFF. CDR3 nucleotide sequence: TGCGCCAGCAGCTTGGGGGTGACAGAAATTGAAGCTTTCTTT.

This clone occurred a few times. The rearrangement uses TRBV10-3 and TRBJ2-4; 11 nucleotides line up with TRBD1. J gave up 1 base and V 6 bases, and 5 bases lay outside the gene matches. Germline V CDR1 and CDR2: ENHRY, SYGVKD. The CDR3 spans 16 residues. CDR3 DNA sequence: TGTGCCATCAGCGCCGGGACAGGGGGTGCCAAAAACATTCAGTACTTC. It encodes CAISAGTGGAKNIQYF.

The chain has TRBV24-1 and TRBJ2-1, with D possibly TRBD2 on 6 matching bases. Trimming left V 7 bases short and J 8 bases short, with 20 bases between. Germline loops: CDR1 KGHDR, CDR2 SFDVKD. The CDR3 runs to 15 residues. CDR3 sequence: CATRPGLRGPDEQFF. The CDR3 nucleotides are TGTGCCACCAGACCGGGACTCAGAGGTCCCGATGAGCAGTTCTTC.

This clone was seen only a few times. The CDR3 DNA sequence: TGTGCCAGCAGCCAAGTATTAGATAAGAACACTGAAGCTTTCTTT. Amino acids: CASSQVLDKNTEAFF. This chain connects TRBV14 to TRBJ1-1; D is unresolved. Germline lookup yields CDR1 SGHDN and CDR2 FVKESK. The CDR3 spans 15 residues. The V and J ends lost 1 base and 1 base respectively, with 10 bases between them.

The chain links TRBV7-2 to TRBJ2-7; possibly TRBD1 for D (6 bases). The length of the CDR3 is 14 residues. Germline V gene sequence: CDR1 SGHTA, CDR2 FQGNSA. The ends were cut back, 5 bases at V and 2 bases at J, with 13 bases in the middle. CDR3 DNA: TGTGCCAGCAGCCGGACAGTCCAAGCCTACGAGCAGTACTTC. The encoded protein is CASSRTVQAYEQYF. The full variable domain, completed using reference TRBV7-2 and TRBJ2-7, is GAGVSQSPSNKVTEKGKDVELRCDPISGHTALYWYRQSLGQGLEFLIYFQGNSAPDKSGLPSDRFSAERTGGSVSTLTIQRTQQEDSAVYLCASSRTVQAYEQYFGPGTRLTVT.

V usage is TRBV28 and J usage is TRBJ2-7, with 7 bases identical to TRBD2. The CDR3 runs 14 residues. Per germline, CDR1 MDHEN and CDR2 SYDVKM. V dropped 10 bases and J dropped 5; count of bases not matched to a gene: 14. This chain's CDR3 is CATLDHGRRNEQYF. CDR3 DNA sequence: TGTGCCACCCTCGACCACGGGAGGAGGAACGAGCAGTACTTC.

The rearrangement joins TRBV25-1 to TRBJ2-1; 12 nucleotides align to TRBD2. CDR1 and CDR2 from the germline V gene are MGHDK and SYGVNS. Trimming at V came to 6 bases and at J to 7 bases, leaving 7 bases not matched to a gene. The CDR3 consists of 15 residues. CDR3 DNA: TGTGCCAGCAGACCTAGCGGGGGGGCATTGAATGAGCAGTTCTTC. It codes for CASRPSGGALNEQFF.

The CDR3 DNA is TGTGCCAGCAGCTCCACAGGGCTCACAGATACGCAGTATTTT. It encodes CASSSTGLTDTQYF. V is TRBV13 and J is TRBJ2-3; weak D call: TRBD1 (6 bases). Germline loops: CDR1 PRHDT, CDR2 FYEKMQ (reference sequence). The CDR3 runs to 14 residues. V gave up 4 bases and J gave up 2 bases, with 10 bases separating them.